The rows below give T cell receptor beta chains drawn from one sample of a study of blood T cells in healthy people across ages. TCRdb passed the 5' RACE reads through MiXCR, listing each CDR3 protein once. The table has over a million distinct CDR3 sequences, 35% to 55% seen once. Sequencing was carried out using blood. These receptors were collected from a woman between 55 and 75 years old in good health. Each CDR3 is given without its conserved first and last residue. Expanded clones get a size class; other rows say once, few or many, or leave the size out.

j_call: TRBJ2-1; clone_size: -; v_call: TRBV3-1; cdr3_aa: ASSRRGLAGGQAYNEQF
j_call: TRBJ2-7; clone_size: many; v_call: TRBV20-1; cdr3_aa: SAARGLGEQY
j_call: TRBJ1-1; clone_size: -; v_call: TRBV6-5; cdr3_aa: ASSYRVGGSPEAF
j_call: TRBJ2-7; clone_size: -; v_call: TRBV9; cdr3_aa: ASSTTLGQPPY
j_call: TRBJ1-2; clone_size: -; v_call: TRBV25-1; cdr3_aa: ASSEGWTEGANGYT
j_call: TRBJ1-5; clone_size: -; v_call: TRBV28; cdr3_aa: ASSLYWGTGGQPQH
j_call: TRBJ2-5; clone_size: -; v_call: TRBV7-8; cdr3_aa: ASSSDRAMETQY
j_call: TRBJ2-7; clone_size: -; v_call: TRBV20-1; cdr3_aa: SARIGHEQY
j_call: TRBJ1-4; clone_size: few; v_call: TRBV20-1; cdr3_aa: SANGGRTNEKLF
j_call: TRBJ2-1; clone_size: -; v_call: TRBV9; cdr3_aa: ASSLGLTLYNEQF
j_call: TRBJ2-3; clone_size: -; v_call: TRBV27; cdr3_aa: ASSPWTRRTDTQY
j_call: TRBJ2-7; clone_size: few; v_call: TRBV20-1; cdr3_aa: SARDYLAGTYEQY
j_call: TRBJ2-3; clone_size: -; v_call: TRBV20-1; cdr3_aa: SARAGTGLDQY
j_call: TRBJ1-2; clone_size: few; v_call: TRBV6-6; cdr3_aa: ASSYSSVREGNYGYT
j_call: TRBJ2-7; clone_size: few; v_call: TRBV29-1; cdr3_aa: SVEIPGQIYEQY
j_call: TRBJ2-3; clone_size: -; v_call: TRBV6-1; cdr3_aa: ASRTGPDTQY
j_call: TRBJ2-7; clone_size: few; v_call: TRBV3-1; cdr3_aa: ASSRGLAATYEQY
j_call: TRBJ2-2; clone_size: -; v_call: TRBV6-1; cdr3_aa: ASSEWGTGELF
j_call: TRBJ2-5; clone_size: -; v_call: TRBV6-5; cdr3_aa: ASSYTQGRQETQY
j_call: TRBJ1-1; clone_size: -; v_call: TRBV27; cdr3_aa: ASTDRYGGYTEAF
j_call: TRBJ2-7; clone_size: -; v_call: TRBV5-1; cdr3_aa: ASSLGVAGFFYEQY
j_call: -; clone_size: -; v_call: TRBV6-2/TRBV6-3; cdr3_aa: ATGQGNEQY
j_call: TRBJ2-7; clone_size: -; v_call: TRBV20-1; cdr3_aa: SARLLAGGSYEQY
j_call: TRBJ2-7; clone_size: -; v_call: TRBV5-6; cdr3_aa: ASSLEGTPFYEQY
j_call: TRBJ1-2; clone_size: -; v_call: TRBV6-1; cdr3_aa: ASSEVGQGLSRHYT
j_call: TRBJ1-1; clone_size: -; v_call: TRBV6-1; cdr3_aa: ASTLPLLNTEAF
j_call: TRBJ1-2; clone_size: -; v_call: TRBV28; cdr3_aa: ASSLIGAGDYGYT
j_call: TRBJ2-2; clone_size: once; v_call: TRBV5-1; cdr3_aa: ASSLVTGRANTGELF
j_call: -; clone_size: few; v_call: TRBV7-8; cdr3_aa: ASSYKGLAGGKGYEQY
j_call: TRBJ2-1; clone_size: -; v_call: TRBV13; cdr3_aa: ASSFPTSGSDGQF
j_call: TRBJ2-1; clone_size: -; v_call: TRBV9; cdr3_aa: ASSAFGKGTSYNEQF
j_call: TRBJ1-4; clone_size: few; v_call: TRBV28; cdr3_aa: ASSLGDSYLGEELF
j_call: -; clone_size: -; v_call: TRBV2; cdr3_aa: ASSELAGGEQY
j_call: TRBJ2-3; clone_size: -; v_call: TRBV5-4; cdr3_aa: ASGTNTDTQY
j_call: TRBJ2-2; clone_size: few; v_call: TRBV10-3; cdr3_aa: AISESGRTGTGELF
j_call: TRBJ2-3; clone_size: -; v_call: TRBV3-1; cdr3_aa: ASSQVAGGPTDTQY
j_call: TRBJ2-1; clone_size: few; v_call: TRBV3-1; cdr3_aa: ASTPRRGYNEQF
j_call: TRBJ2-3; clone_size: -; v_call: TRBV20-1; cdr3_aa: SARGERGTDTQY
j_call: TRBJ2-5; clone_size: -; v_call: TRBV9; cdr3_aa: ASSGSSGSGETQY
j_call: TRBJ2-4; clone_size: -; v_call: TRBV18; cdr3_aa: ASSLERGLAKNIQY
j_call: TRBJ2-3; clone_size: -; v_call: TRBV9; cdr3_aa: ASSVGMNTQY
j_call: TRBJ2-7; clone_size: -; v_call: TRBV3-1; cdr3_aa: ASSQGTSSYEQY
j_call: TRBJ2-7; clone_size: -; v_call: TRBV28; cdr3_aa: ASSLGGQPYEQY
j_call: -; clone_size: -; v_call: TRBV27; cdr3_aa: ASRARTAYEQY
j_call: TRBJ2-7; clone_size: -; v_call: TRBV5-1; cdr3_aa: ASSLWREVGDEQY
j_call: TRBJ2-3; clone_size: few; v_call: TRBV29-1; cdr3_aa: SASGTTAGDTQY
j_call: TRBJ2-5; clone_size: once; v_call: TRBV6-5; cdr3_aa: ASRDWARETQY
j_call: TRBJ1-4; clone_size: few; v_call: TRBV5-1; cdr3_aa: ASSTGQGSDEKLF
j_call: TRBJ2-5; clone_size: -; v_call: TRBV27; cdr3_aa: ASSAYNEQY
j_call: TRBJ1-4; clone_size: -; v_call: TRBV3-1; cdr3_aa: ASSQGEKLF
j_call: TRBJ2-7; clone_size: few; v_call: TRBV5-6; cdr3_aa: ASKGGLAGVYEQY
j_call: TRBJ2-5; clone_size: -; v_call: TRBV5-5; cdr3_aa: ASSSGPAGVSETQY
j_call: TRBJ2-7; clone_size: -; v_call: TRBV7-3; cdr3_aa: ASSTGLAGTYEQY
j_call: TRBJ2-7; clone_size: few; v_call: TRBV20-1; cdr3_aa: SARDWGLAGERGYEQY
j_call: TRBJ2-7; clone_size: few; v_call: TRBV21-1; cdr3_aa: ASIRTYEQY
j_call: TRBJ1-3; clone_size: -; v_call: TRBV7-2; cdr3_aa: ASSKRTGGGNTIY
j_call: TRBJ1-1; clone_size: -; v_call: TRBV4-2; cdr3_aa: ANSPQLADTEAF
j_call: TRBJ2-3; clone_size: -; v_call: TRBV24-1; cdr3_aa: ATSDQSDSPTDTQY
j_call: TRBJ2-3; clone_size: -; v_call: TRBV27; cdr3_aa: ASSPRTSGPLSTDTQY